This passage covers 15 T cell receptor beta chains from one sample sequenced in a study of T cells in Graves' hyperthyroidism and ophthalmopathy. TCR beta CDR3 regions were amplified from RNA transcripts. A set of HTBI primers served as the primers for a first-round RT-PCR of the TCR CDR3. TCRdb recomputed calls from the multiplex PCR reads with MiXCR, one row per CDR3 protein. Of around 530,000 distinct CDR3 sequences in the sample, 17% were seen once. Material: blood. These receptors all come from a woman under 30 with Graves' ophthalmopathy.

In this sample, this clonotype turned up once. The J gene is TRBJ2-5, the V gene TRBV7-9; D is possibly TRBD1 (7 bases). V dropped 5 bases and J dropped 14 bases, with 21 bases sitting between them. There are 13 residues in the CDR3. Germline assignment: CDR1 SEHNR and CDR2 FQNEAQ (reference sequence). For the CDR3, the DNA is TGTGCCAGCAGCCACCGCCAGGGGGGACCCCCATACTTC. This gives the protein CASSHRQGGPPYF.

The V call is TRBV20-1, the J call TRBJ2-2; the D is unclear. Trimming removed 3 bases from V and 2 bases from J, with 7 bases in between. The length of the CDR3 is 13 residues. Germline lookup yields CDR1 DFQATT and CDR2 SNEGSKA (reference sequence). CDR3 coding DNA: TGCAGTGCTAGTCGCCCAAACACCGGGGAGCTGTTTTTT. This sequence encodes CSASRPNTGELFF.

This clonotype showed up just a few times. The CDR3 region is CASSQEATSYEQYF. The DNA for the CDR3 is TGTGCCAGCAGCCAAGAAGCGACCTCCTACGAGCAGTACTTC. The chain recombines TRBV4-2 with TRBJ2-7; D is unclear. Germline V lookup: CDR1 LGHNA, CDR2 YNFKEQ. The germline V and J ends were trimmed by 0 bases and 0 bases, with 6 bases remaining between them. This CDR3 has 14 amino acids.

This clonotype was seen a handful of times. The genes are TRBV3-1 and TRBJ2-7; 7 nucleotides align to TRBD2. The CDR3 spans 15 residues. Trimming cost V 4 bases and J 4 bases; bases outside gene matches: 10. Germline V gene lookup returns CDR1 LGHDT and CDR2 YNNKEL (reference sequence). The CDR3 reads CASSRRGTGGYEQYF. For the CDR3, the DNA is TGTGCCAGCAGCCGCCGGGGCACCGGGGGGTACGAGCAGTACTTC.

This clonotype was counted ten times or more. The V call is TRBV7-8, the J call TRBJ2-5, with D perhaps matching TRBD1 (8 bases). Germline CDR1 SGHVS, CDR2 FQNEAQ. The CDR3 is 15 amino acids. Trimming left V 5 bases short and J 5 bases short, with 18 bases between. CDR3 residues: CASSQTGGAGETQYF. The CDR3 bases are TGTGCCAGCAGCCAAACAGGGGGGGCAGGGGAGACCCAGTACTTC.

This clonotype was seen many times. The chain combines TRBV13 with TRBJ2-7, with 7 bases fitting TRBD1. Per the germline V gene, CDR1 is PRHDT and CDR2 is FYEKMQ (reference sequence). J lost 4 bases, V lost 5 bases, and 5 bases had no gene match. The CDR3 has 13 residues. In DNA, the CDR3 is TGTGCCAGCAGCCCCAAGGGGGCTTACGAGCAGTACTTC. Its protein product is CASSPKGAYEQYF.

This clonotype was seen ten or more times. The chain is built from TRBV7-3 and TRBJ2-3, with TRBD2 identical over 10 bases. J was trimmed by 3 bases and V by 5 bases; bases with no gene match: 5. Germline V gives CDR1 SGHTA, CDR2 FQGTGA. The CDR3 has 15 residues. The CDR3 protein is CASSLAGAATDTQYF. The CDR3, as DNA: TGTGCCAGCAGCCTAGCGGGAGCGGCGACAGATACGCAGTATTTT.

This clonotype has ten or more counts. The V gene is TRBV6-1, the J gene TRBJ1-1; no definite D call. This CDR3 spans 15 amino acids. V was trimmed by 7 bases and J by 0 bases, leaving 15 bases between them. The germline CDR1 and CDR2 sequences are MNHNS and SASEGT. The CDR3 loop reads CASTENPVMNTEAFF. The CDR3 DNA reads TGTGCCAGCACCGAGAACCCAGTCATGAACACTGAAGCTTTCTTT.

The J gene is TRBJ2-2, the V gene TRBV4-3; 10 nucleotides line up with TRBD2. In germline, CDR1 is LGHNA, CDR2 YSLEER. V lost 0 bases, J lost 5 bases, and 12 bases stayed unmatched. The CDR3 totals 19 residues. The DNA of the CDR3 is TGCGCCAGCAGCCAAGACAATCTGGCTAGCGGGAGATTGACCGGGGAGCTGTTTTTT. It encodes CASSQDNLASGRLTGELFF.

This clonotype was counted a few times. The chain is built from TRBV11-2 and TRBJ2-5; D tentatively reads TRBD1 or TRBD2 (5 bases each). The CDR3 covers 15 residues. V gave up 5 bases and J gave up 1 base, with 14 bases separating them. Germline V gene data show CDR1 as SGHAT and CDR2 as FQNNGV. The CDR3 DNA sequence: TGTGCCAGCAGCCGCTCCCGGGACGGCCAAGAGACCCAGTACTTC. Translation gives CASSRSRDGQETQYF.

This clonotype has only a few counts. V and J are TRBV7-6 and TRBJ1-4; 11 bases are shared with TRBD1. CDR1 is SGHVS, CDR2 FNYEAQ, per germline. This CDR3 contains 12 residues. Losses at the gene ends were 8 bases for V and 8 bases for J; bases not matched to a gene: 1. The CDR3 nucleotides read TGTGCCAGCGGACAGGGGGCGGAAAAACTGTTTTTT. Its protein is CASGQGAEKLFF.

In this sample, this clonotype turned up many times. The chain joins TRBV28 to TRBJ1-1; D call uncertain. V gave up 3 bases and J gave up 5 bases, with 13 bases separating them. From germline, CDR1 is MDHEN and CDR2 SYDVKM. The CDR3 is 14 amino acids. The CDR3 bases are TGTGCCAGCAGTTTCCGAGGGCTGGGGACTGAAGCTTTCTTT. Translation gives CASSFRGLGTEAFF.

This clonotype showed up just a few times. This sequence joins TRBV28 and TRBJ1-2; D is unresolved. CDR3 size: 16 residues. The V end was cut by 1 base, the J end by 2 bases, with 14 bases between. Germline V CDR1 and CDR2: MDHEN, SYDVKM. The CDR3 region has the DNA TGTGCCAGCAGTTTATCCCCTCGCGCAGGCAACTATGGCTACACCTTC. Residues: CASSLSPRAGNYGYTF.

The V gene is TRBV20-1, the J gene TRBJ2-4; 7 positions agree with TRBD1. With 6 bases clipped from V and 7 bases from J, the junction kept 3 bases outside the gene matches. This CDR3 region has 11 residues. CDR1 and CDR2 (germline): DFQATT, SNEGSKA (reference sequence). CDR3 region: CSAGTDNIQYF. CDR3 nucleotides: TGCAGTGCCGGGACAGATAACATTCAGTACTTC.

In nucleotides, the CDR3 is TGTGCCAGCAGTGTCCAGTCGCTCGATGAGCAGTTCTTC. Translating gives CASSVQSLDEQFF. V and J are TRBV9 and TRBJ2-1; no reliable D call. Trimming removed 5 bases from V and 8 bases from J, with 14 bases in between. CDR3 length equals 13 residues. Germline values: CDR1 SGDLS, CDR2 YYNGEE.